This T cell receptor (beta chain) emerged from a study of long-term antiretroviral therapy in people with HIV. In germline, CDR1 is SNHLY, CDR2 FYNNEI. There are 14 residues in the CDR3. Trimming removed 4 bases at V and 0 bases at J, with 9 bases between. This was the immunoSEQ v3.0 assay at survey level. Measured with immunoSEQ multiplex PCR; TCRdb has only the in-frame clones, and not every one. The sample records 25,000 to 35,000 clones, roughly 73% being singletons. Sequencing was performed on unsorted PBMCs, taken 1.5 years before starting antiretroviral therapy. The chain is built from TRBV2 and TRBJ2-5; D not resolved. The receptor comes from a man in his late teens or twenties with HIV. The DNA for the CDR3 is TGTGCCAGCAGTGTGGCAGGAGACCAAGAGACCCAGTACTTC. Translated: CASSVAGDQETQYF.